Listed here is a single T cell receptor beta chain. In the authors' methods: Amplification from reference gene primers served as the basis for estimated nucleated cell counts. The repertoire was sequenced with immunoSEQ multiplex PCR; TCRdb's copy has only in-frame clones and lacks some. V, J and clone size are those of that table, while D and trimming were read from the DNA. The sample has some 300,000 clones, under 90% seen once. This entry comes from a study of blood T cell repertoires in COVID-19. V dropped 5 bases and J dropped 6 bases, with 14 bases sitting between them. Germline V CDR1 and CDR2: SGHTA, FQGNSA. This CDR3 spans 15 amino acids.

This chain connects TRBV7-2 to TRBJ1-6, with D possibly TRBD1 on 5 matching bases. Material for sequencing was PBMCs or T cells enriched from blood (not recorded which). This clonotype was obtained from a woman aged 50 to 65 who had been exposed to COVID-19. This CDR3 reads CASSPTIGGNSPLHF. The CDR3 region has the DNA TGTGCCAGCAGCCCCACCATCGGGGGTAATTCACCCCTCCACTTT.